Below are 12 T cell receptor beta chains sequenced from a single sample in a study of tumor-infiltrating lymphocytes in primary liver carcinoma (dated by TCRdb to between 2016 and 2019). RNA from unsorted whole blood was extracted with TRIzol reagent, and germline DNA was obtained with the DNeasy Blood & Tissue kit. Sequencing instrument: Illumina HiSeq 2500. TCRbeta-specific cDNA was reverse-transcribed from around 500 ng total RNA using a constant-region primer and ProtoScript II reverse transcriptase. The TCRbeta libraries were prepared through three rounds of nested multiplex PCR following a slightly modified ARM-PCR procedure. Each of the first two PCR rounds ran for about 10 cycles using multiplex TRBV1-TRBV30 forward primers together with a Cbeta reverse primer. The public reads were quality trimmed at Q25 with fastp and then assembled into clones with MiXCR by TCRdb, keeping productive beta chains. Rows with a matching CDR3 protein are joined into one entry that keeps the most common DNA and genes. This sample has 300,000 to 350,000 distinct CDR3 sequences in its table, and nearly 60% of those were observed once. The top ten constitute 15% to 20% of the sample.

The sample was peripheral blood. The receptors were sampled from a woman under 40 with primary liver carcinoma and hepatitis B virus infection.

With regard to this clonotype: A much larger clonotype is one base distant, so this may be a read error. CDR3 loop: CASSLLTGYQETQYF. CDR3 DNA: TGTGCCAGCAGTCTCTTGACAGGGTACCAAGAGACCCAGTACTTC. This chain links TRBV12-3 or TRBV12-4 with TRBJ2-5, with 7 bases identical to TRBD1. With V trimmed by 5 bases and J by 0 bases, 6 bases remained unmatched. The CDR3 sequence is 15 residues long.

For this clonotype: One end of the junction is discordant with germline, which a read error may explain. CDR3: CASSPDSRSYEQYF. CDR3 in DNA: TGTGCCAGCAGTCCCGACAGCCGCTCCTACGAGCAGTACTTT. This rearrangement joins TRBV28 to TRBJ2-7, with D maybe TRBD1 (5 bases). CDR1 and CDR2 (germline): MDHEN, SYDVKM. The CDR3 is 14 residues long. Full variable domain (missing parts from reference TRBV28 and TRBJ2-7): DVKVTQSSRYLVKRTGEKVFLECVQDMDHENMFWYRQDPGLGLRLIYFSYDVKMKEKGDIPEGYSVSREKKERFSLILESASTNQTSMYLCASSPDSRSYEQYFGPGTRLTVT.

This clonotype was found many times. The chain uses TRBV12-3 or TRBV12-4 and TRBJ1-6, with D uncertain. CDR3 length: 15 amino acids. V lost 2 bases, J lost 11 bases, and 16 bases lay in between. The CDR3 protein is CASSLIASSEAPLHF. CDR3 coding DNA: TGTGCCAGCAGTTTAATAGCCAGTAGCGAGGCACCCCTCCACTTT.

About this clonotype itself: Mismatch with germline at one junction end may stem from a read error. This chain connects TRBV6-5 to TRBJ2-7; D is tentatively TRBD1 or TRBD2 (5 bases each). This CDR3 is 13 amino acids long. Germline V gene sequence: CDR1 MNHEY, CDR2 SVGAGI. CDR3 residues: CSSSRVLGREQYF. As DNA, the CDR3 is TGTTCCAGCAGCCGCGTATTGGGACGCGAGCAGTACTTC.

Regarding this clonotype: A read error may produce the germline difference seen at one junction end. The CDR3 DNA sequence: TGTGCCAGCAGCGGACAGGTATGGAACACTGAAGCTTCCTTT. Translation: CASSGQVWNTEASF. This chain joins TRBV14 and TRBJ1-1; 7 nucleotides match TRBD1. This CDR3 has 14 amino acids. CDR1 is SGHDN and CDR2 is FVKESK in the germline V gene.

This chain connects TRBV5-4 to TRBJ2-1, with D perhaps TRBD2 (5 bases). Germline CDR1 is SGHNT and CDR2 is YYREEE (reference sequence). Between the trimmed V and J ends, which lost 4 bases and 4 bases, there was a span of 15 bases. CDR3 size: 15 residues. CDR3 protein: CASSTPNGKYNEQFF. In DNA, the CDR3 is TGTGCCAGCAGCACCCCTAACGGGAAGTACAATGAGCAGTTCTTC. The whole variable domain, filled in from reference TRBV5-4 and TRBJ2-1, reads ETGVTQSPTHLIKTRGQQVTLRCSSQSGHNTVSWYQQALGQGPQFIFQYYREEENGRGNFPPRFSGLQFPNYSSELNVNALELDDSALYLCASSTPNGKYNEQFFGPGTRLTVL.

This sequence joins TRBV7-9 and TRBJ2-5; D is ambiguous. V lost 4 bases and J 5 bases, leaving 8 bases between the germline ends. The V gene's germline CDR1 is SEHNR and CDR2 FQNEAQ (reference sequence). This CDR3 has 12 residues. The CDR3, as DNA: TGTGCCAGCAGCTCAGTTAGTGAGACCCAGTACTTC. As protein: CASSSVSETQYF. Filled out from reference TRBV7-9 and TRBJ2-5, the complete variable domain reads DTGVSQNPRHKITKRGQNVTFRCDPISEHNRLYWYRQTLGQGPEFLTYFQNEAQLEKSRLLSDRFSAERPKGSFSTLEIQRTEQGDSAMYLCASSSVSETQYFGPGTRLLVL.

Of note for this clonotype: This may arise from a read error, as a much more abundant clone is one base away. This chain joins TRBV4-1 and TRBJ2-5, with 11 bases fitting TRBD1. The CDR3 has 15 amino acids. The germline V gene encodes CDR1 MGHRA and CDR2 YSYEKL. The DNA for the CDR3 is TGCGTCAGCAGCCAAGGACAGGGGGCACTGCAGACCCAGTACTTC. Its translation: CVSSQGQGALQTQYF.

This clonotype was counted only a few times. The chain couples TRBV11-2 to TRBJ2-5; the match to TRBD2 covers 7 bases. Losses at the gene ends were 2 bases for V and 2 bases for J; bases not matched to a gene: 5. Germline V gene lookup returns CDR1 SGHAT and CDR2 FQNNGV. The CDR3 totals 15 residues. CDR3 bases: TGTGCCAGCAGCTTAAATGGGAGGGGTCAAGAGACCCAGTACTTC. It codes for CASSLNGRGQETQYF.

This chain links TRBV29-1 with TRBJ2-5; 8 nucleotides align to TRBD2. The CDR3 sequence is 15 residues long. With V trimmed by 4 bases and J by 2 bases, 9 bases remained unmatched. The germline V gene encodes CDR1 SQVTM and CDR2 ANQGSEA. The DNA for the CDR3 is TGCAGCGTTGGTTCCGGGAGGGGGGAACAAGAGACCCAGTACTTC. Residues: CSVGSGRGEQETQYF.

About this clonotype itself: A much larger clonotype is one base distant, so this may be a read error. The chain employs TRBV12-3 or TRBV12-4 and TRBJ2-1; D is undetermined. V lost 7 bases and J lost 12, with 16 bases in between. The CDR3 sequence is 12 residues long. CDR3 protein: CASTFARGGQFF. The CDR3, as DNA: TGTGCCAGCACTTTCGCGCGAGGTGGGCAGTTCTTC.

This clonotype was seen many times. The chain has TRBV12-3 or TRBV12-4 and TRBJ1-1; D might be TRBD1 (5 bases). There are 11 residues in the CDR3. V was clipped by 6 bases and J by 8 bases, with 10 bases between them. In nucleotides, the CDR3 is TGTGCCAGCAGCATCGGGACCGAAGCTTTCTTT. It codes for CASSIGTEAFF.